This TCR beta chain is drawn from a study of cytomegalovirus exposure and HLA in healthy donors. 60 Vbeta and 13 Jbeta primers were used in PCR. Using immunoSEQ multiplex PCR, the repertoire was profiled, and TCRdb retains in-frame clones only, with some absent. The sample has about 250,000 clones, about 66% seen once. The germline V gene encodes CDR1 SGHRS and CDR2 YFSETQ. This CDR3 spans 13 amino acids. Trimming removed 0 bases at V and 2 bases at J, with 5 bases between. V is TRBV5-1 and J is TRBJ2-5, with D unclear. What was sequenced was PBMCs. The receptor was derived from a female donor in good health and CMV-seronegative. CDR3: CASSLAQQETQYF. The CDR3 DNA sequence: TGCGCCAGCAGCTTGGCTCAGCAAGAGACCCAGTACTTC.